This T cell receptor (beta chain) derives from a study of T cells in Graves' hyperthyroidism and ophthalmopathy. General study results and limits: The authors' 13 V-J model separated ophthalmopathy from stable hyperthyroidism.

Researchers took RNA transcripts and amplified the TCR beta CDR3 regions from them. First-round RT-PCR of the TCR CDR3 relied on the HTBI primer set. TCRdb passed the multiplex PCR reads through MiXCR, listing each CDR3 protein once. The sample lists 500,000 to 600,000 distinct CDR3 sequences, more than 45% occurring once. Exclusion of a patient resulted from uncontrolled infection, other autoimmune disease, pregnancy or lactation. On the basis of clinical symptoms, serum thyroxine and TRAb, thyroid ultrasound and orbital computed tomography, diagnoses were made. The V and J ends lost 5 bases and 2 bases respectively, with 21 bases between them. The CDR3 loop spans 17 amino acids. CDR1 and CDR2 from the germline V gene are SEHNR and FQNEAQ (reference sequence). As to this clonotype: What it recognizes is unknown.

The V gene is TRBV7-9, the J gene TRBJ2-5; D is possibly TRBD1 or TRBD2 (6 bases each). Sequenced material: peripheral blood or thyroid tissue (not recorded which). The sequence was obtained from an adult woman with Graves' disease, either hyperthyroidism or ophthalmopathy (not recorded which). CDR3 in amino acids: CASSLGGTTQGQETQYF. The CDR3 bases are TGTGCCAGCAGCCTAGGAGGGACGACACAGGGTCAAGAGACCCAGTACTTC.